One sample yielded the 25 T cell receptor beta chains listed below, sequenced in a study of T cell repertoires in cytomegalovirus infection. These TCRs' antigens remain unknown. TCRdb analysed the reads with MiXCR anew, one entry per CDR3 protein. The data hold about 920,000 distinct CDR3 sequences, with around 29% observed a single time. This specimen was cultured CD8+ T cells from PBMCs, taken from culture after CMV antigen stimulation. These TCRs come from a human donor in good health (CMV status not recorded). Some clones in this sample may be carry-over from other donors' samples.

The chain combines TRBV6-5 with TRBJ2-7, with TRBD2 matching over 7 bases. From germline, CDR1 is MNHEY and CDR2 SVGAGI. V gave up 7 bases and J gave up 2 bases; unmatched junction bases: 11. This CDR3 spans 15 amino acids. CDR3 coding DNA: TGTGCCAGCACCGATCGTCCGAGCGGGACCTACGAGCAGTACTTC. It specifies CASTDRPSGTYEQYF.

Of note for this clonotype: Lacking the conserved final phenylalanine or tryptophan, this CDR3 likely reflects a read error. The J gene is TRBJ2-1, the V gene TRBV27; no clear D gene. The CDR3 runs 15 residues. Germline V gives CDR1 MNHEY, CDR2 SMNVEV (reference sequence). The CDR3 DNA reads as TGTGCCAACAGTTTCGACCCGAGCTCCTACAATGAGCAGTTCTCC. Protein product: CANSFDPSSYNEQFS.

The gene calls are TRBV10-3 and TRBJ2-1; TRBD2 aligns across 11 bases. The CDR3 length is 15 residues. J gave up 5 bases and V 6 bases, and 6 bases lay outside the gene matches. In germline, CDR1 is ENHRY, CDR2 SYGVKD. CDR3 in amino acids: CAIRVAGGPDNEQFF. The CDR3 coding sequence is TGTGCCATCAGGGTAGCGGGGGGGCCAGACAATGAGCAGTTCTTC.

Only a few counts were recorded for this clonotype. The rearrangement uses TRBV7-9 and TRBJ1-5, with a weak D call TRBD1 (5 bases). V was pared by 3 bases and J by 3 bases, with 9 bases between. The CDR3 extends over 14 amino acids. Germline CDR1 and CDR2: SEHNR and FQNEAQ (reference sequence). The CDR3 is CASSFDSINQPQHF. The CDR3, as DNA: TGTGCCAGCAGCTTCGACAGTATCAATCAGCCCCAGCATTTT.

The chain couples TRBV13 to TRBJ2-5; TRBD2 might be the D (7 bases). Between the trimmed V and J ends, which lost 5 bases and 6 bases, there was a span of 16 bases. This CDR3 has 14 residues. Germline loops: CDR1 PRHDT, CDR2 FYEKMQ (reference sequence). The CDR3 nucleotides read TGTGCCAGCAGCCCGGAGGGGGGGAGGAAGACCCAGTACTTC. Its protein product is CASSPEGGRKTQYF.

Worth noting for this clonotype: A much larger clone lies one base from this, so it may be a read error. The rearrangement links TRBV7-6 to TRBJ2-2; 10 nucleotides match TRBD2. CDR3 size: 14 residues. Germline loops: CDR1 SGHVS, CDR2 FNYEAQ. V lost 5 bases and J lost 7; bases outside the gene matches: 4. This CDR3 is CASSPSGGVGELFF. The DNA for the CDR3 is TGTGCCAGCAGCCCGAGCGGGGGGGTCGGGGAGCTGTTTTTT.

The CDR3 loop is CASSRKQGFSNQPQHF. DNA of the CDR3: TGTGCCAGCAGCCGAAAACAGGGATTTAGCAATCAGCCCCAGCATTTT. The rearrangement uses TRBV5-6 and TRBJ1-5; a possible D gene is TRBD1 (6 bases). The CDR3 covers 16 residues. CDR1 SGHDT and CDR2 YYEEEE come from the germline V gene. Deletions cut 4 bases from V and 0 bases from J, with 14 bases between.

The rearrangement links TRBV29-1 to TRBJ1-2; 9 nucleotides line up with TRBD1. J gave up 8 bases and V 6 bases, and 4 bases lay outside the gene matches. This CDR3 is 11 amino acids long. Germline CDR1 reads SQVTM; CDR2 reads ANQGSEA. This chain's CDR3 is CSVRDRVGYTF. The CDR3 DNA sequence: TGCAGCGTCCGGGACAGGGTCGGCTACACCTTC.

This sequence joins TRBV5-5 and TRBJ2-5; D is unresolved. V lost 2 bases to trimming and J lost 2 bases, with 10 bases between them. The length of the CDR3 is 14 residues. CDR1 is SGHKS, CDR2 YYEKEE, per germline (reference sequence). CDR3 coding DNA: TGTGCCAGCAGCTTAAGTCGGCAGCAAGAGACCCAGTACTTC. Its translation: CASSLSRQQETQYF. Full variable domain (outside the CDR3, taken from reference TRBV5-5 and TRBJ2-5): DAGVTQSPTHLIKTRGQQVTLRCSPISGHKSVSWYQQVLGQGPQFIFQYYEKEERGRGNFPDRFSARQFPNYSSELNVNALLLGDSALYLCASSLSRQQETQYFGPGTRLLVL.

The chain couples TRBV27 to TRBJ1-2; D remains ambiguous. Germline CDR1 MNHEY, CDR2 SMNVEV (reference sequence). Trimming took off 2 bases at V and 8 bases at J, with 15 bases between the two ends. The CDR3 extends over 14 amino acids. CDR3: CASSLSASAPGYTF. The CDR3 DNA reads TGTGCCAGCAGTTTAAGCGCCAGCGCGCCAGGCTACACCTTC.

This clonotype came up a few times. V usage is TRBV7-2 and J usage is TRBJ1-2, with 12 bases identical to TRBD1. Trimming cost V 5 bases and J 6 bases; bases outside gene matches: 10. The length of the CDR3 is 16 residues. Germline lookup yields CDR1 SGHTA and CDR2 FQGNSA. CDR3: CASSLILGQGADGYTF. In nucleotides, the CDR3 is TGTGCCAGCAGCCTCATATTGGGACAGGGGGCGGATGGCTACACCTTC.

This clonotype came up a few times. This chain joins TRBV19 and TRBJ2-2; D may be TRBD2 (6 bases). V dropped 8 bases and J dropped 9 bases, with 19 bases sitting between them. This CDR3 spans 14 amino acids. Germline V gene lookup returns CDR1 LNHDA and CDR2 SQIVND (reference sequence). The CDR3, as DNA: TGTGCCAGTCGGGGGAACAGTAGTCCGAGGGAGCTGTTTTTT. Encoded protein: CASRGNSSPRELFF.

The chain recombines TRBV5-4 with TRBJ2-5; the D is unclear. There are 15 residues in the CDR3. Between the trimmed V and J ends, which lost 0 bases and 0 bases, there was a span of 9 bases. Germline CDR1 SGHNT, CDR2 YYREEE (reference sequence). CDR3 region: CASSLEPSNQETQYF. The CDR3 DNA reads as TGTGCCAGCAGCTTGGAACCCAGTAACCAAGAGACCCAGTACTTC. Together with reference TRBV5-4 and TRBJ2-5, the CDR3 gives the full variable domain: ETGVTQSPTHLIKTRGQQVTLRCSSQSGHNTVSWYQQALGQGPQFIFQYYREEENGRGNFPPRFSGLQFPNYSSELNVNALELDDSALYLCASSLEPSNQETQYFGPGTRLLVL.

CDR3 sequence: CASSEWQTGAGDTQYF. The CDR3 nucleotides read TGTGCCAGCAGTGAATGGCAAACGGGGGCGGGTGATACGCAGTATTTT. The chain has TRBV7-9 and TRBJ2-3, with D tentatively TRBD1 or TRBD2 (6 bases each). The CDR3 is made up of 16 amino acids. V was pared by 6 bases and J by 6 bases, with 22 bases between. Germline CDR1 SEHNR, CDR2 FQNEAQ (reference sequence).

The table lists this clonotype with many counts. The V gene is TRBV7-4, the J gene TRBJ1-5, with D possibly TRBD1 on 6 matching bases. V was cut by 1 base and J by 2 bases, with 18 bases left in between. In germline, CDR1 is SGHVT, CDR2 SQSDAQ. The CDR3 loop spans 18 amino acids. The CDR3 coding sequence is TGTGCCAGCAGCTTAGAAAGTAAGGACTACAGGGGCAATCAGCCCCAGCATTTT. Translation: CASSLESKDYRGNQPQHF.

The rearrangement uses TRBV4-1 and TRBJ1-4; D is unresolved. With 0 bases removed from V and 13 bases from J, the gap between germline ends came to 12 bases. The CDR3 contains 13 residues. Germline values: CDR1 MGHRA, CDR2 YSYEKL. CDR3 loop: CASSQEAEKGLFF. The CDR3 DNA follows: TGCGCCAGCAGCCAAGAAGCAGAAAAAGGACTGTTTTTT.

This sequence joins TRBV11-3 and TRBJ2-1, with 9 bases fitting TRBD2. The germline V gene has CDR1 SGHNT and CDR2 YENEEA. The length of the CDR3 is 15 residues. V lost 5 bases and J lost 3; bases outside the gene matches: 5. In DNA, the CDR3 is TGTGCCAGCAGCCCTGGGACTAGCTTCTACAATGAGCAGTTCTTC. This translates into CASSPGTSFYNEQFF.

There are a few counts of this clonotype. This chain's CDR3 is CASSSTANVQETQYF. CDR3 in DNA: TGTGCCAGCAGTTCGACAGCAAATGTACAGGAGACCCAGTACTTC. The chain has TRBV28 and TRBJ2-5, with D maybe TRBD1 (5 bases). V lost 4 bases to trimming and J lost 5 bases, with 17 bases between them. This CDR3 is 15 amino acids long. The germline V gene encodes CDR1 MDHEN and CDR2 SYDVKM. The variable domain in full, completed from reference TRBV28 and TRBJ2-5, reads DVKVTQSSRYLVKRTGEKVFLECVQDMDHENMFWYRQDPGLGLRLIYFSYDVKMKEKGDIPEGYSVSREKKERFSLILESASTNQTSMYLCASSSTANVQETQYFGPGTRLLVL.

This sequence joins TRBV7-8 and TRBJ1-3; D is perhaps TRBD1 (6 bases). Germline V gene lookup returns CDR1 SGHVS and CDR2 FQNEAQ. V dropped 4 bases and J dropped 8 bases, with 21 bases sitting between them. The CDR3 covers 16 residues. CDR3 bases: TGTGCCAGCAGCTCCGGGGGCTATGAAGAATGGCACACCATATATTTT. This gives the protein CASSSGGYEEWHTIYF.

This chain links TRBV11-2 with TRBJ2-1; 10 bases are a match to TRBD1. V shed 5 bases, J shed 3 bases, and the junction held 7 bases outside the gene matches. Germline V gene data show CDR1 as SGHAT and CDR2 as FQNNGV. CDR3 size: 16 residues. The CDR3: CASSIPGQGFYNEQFF. CDR3 DNA sequence: TGTGCCAGCAGCATACCGGGACAGGGGTTCTACAATGAGCAGTTCTTC.

This clonotype was detected a few times. Written as DNA, the CDR3 is TGTGCCAGCGCCCTGGGGGGGAATCAGCCCCAGCATTTT. Translation gives CASALGGNQPQHF. The V gene is TRBV28, the J gene TRBJ1-5; D is possibly TRBD1 (5 bases). The ends were cut back, 8 bases at V and 4 bases at J, with 12 bases in the middle. The CDR3 extends over 13 amino acids. CDR1 is MDHEN and CDR2 is SYDVKM in the germline V gene.

The chain has TRBV20-1 and TRBJ2-7; 8 bases match TRBD1. This CDR3 comprises 14 residues. CDR1 is DFQATT and CDR2 is SNEGSKA in the germline V gene (reference sequence). Trimming at V came to 5 bases and at J to 3 bases, leaving 9 bases not matched to a gene. The DNA of the CDR3 is TGCAGTGCTGCCTTGGACAGGGTCTTCTACGAGCAGTACGTC. Its protein product is CSAALDRVFYEQYV.

Concerning this clonotype: It is likely a read error, because the conserved phenylalanine at the end of the CDR3 is missing. The genes are TRBV7-8 and TRBJ2-3; TRBD1 matches at 7 bases. V dropped 2 bases and J dropped 3; count of bases not matched to a gene: 20. The length of the CDR3 is 20 residues. The germline CDR1 and CDR2 sequences are SGHVS and FQNEAQ. The chain's CDR3 is CASSLPGTSLRGPGTDTQYL. In nucleotides, the CDR3 is TGTGCCAGCAGCTTACCAGGGACATCCCTGAGGGGGCCGGGAACAGATACGCAGTATTTG.

The table lists this clonotype with a few counts. This chain links TRBV12-5 with TRBJ1-1, with D unresolved. Per the germline V gene, CDR1 is LGHNT and CDR2 is FRNRAP. Trimming took 5 bases from V and 8 from J, leaving 6 bases between them. This CDR3 region has 10 residues. CDR3 bases: TGTGCTAGTGGTGCCCCGGAAGCTTTCTTT. Translating gives CASGAPEAFF.

Only a few counts were recorded for this clonotype. The junction does not match germline at one end; this may be a read error. The chain has TRBV3-1 and TRBJ2-5, with 10 bases aligning to TRBD2. Germline-derived CDR1 and CDR2 are LGHDT and YNNKEL (reference sequence). The CDR3 loop spans 16 amino acids. The DNA for the CDR3 is TGTGCCAGCAGTCAAGAGCGGGGGGGCCCGTTTAAGACCCAGTACTTC. Its protein product is CASSQERGGPFKTQYF.